These 10 T cell receptor beta chains were sequenced from one sample in a study of T cells in Graves' hyperthyroidism and ophthalmopathy. Amplification yielded TCR beta CDR3 regions, with RNA transcripts as the source. Using the HTBI primer set, a first-round RT-PCR was run on the TCR CDR3. TCRdb fed the multiplex PCR reads into MiXCR, producing one record per CDR3 protein. The table has some 770,000 distinct CDR3 sequences, roughly 17% seen once. Sequenced input: blood. These receptors were taken from a man aged 18 to 29 with Graves' hyperthyroidism.

This clonotype was observed many times. V gene TRBV12-3 or TRBV12-4 combines with J gene TRBJ2-2; D is uncertain. V lost 3 bases and J lost 6, with 5 bases in between. The CDR3 consists of 12 residues. This CDR3 is CASSFLSGELFF. In nucleotides, the CDR3 is TGTGCCAGCAGTTTTCTATCCGGGGAGCTGTTTTTT.

This clonotype turned up a few times. This chain connects TRBV5-1 to TRBJ1-5; maybe TRBD1 (6 bases). The CDR3 loop spans 15 amino acids. V gave up 0 bases and J gave up 7 bases, with 14 bases separating them. The germline CDR1 and CDR2 sequences are SGHRS and YFSETQ. As DNA, the CDR3 is TGCGCCAGCAGCTTGGGTGGGGGCGCGAGACAGCCCCAGCATTTT. Translated: CASSLGGGARQPQHF. Looking up the rest from reference TRBV5-1 and TRBJ1-5 gives the full variable domain: KAGVTQTPRYLIKTRGQQVTLSCSPISGHRSVSWYQQTPGQGLQFLFEYFSETQRNKGNFPGRFSGRQFSNSRSEMNVSTLELGDSALYLCASSLGGGARQPQHFGDGTRLSIL.

This clonotype was found many times. The chain combines TRBV5-5 with TRBJ2-1, with 7 bases matching TRBD1. With 4 bases clipped from V and 5 bases from J, the junction kept 6 bases outside the gene matches. The CDR3 is 14 residues long. Germline CDR1 reads SGHKS; CDR2 reads YYEKEE (reference sequence). The DNA for the CDR3 is TGTGCCAGCAGCCCCCCTACAGGGGACAATGAGCAGTTCTTC. It specifies CASSPPTGDNEQFF. Based on the CDR3 plus reference TRBV5-5 and TRBJ2-1, the full variable domain is DAGVTQSPTHLIKTRGQQVTLRCSPISGHKSVSWYQQVLGQGPQFIFQYYEKEERGRGNFPDRFSARQFPNYSSELNVNALLLGDSALYLCASSPPTGDNEQFFGPGTRLTVL.

This clonotype was recorded many times. V gene TRBV7-2 combines with J gene TRBJ2-3; 9 bases fit TRBD1. This CDR3 has 15 amino acids. The junction had 2 bases not matched to a gene; V was cut back by 1 base and J by 3 bases. CDR1 SGHTA and CDR2 FQGNSA come from the germline V gene. CDR3: CASSLDRGRTDTQYF. The CDR3 nucleotides are TGTGCCAGCAGCTTAGACAGGGGGCGAACAGATACGCAGTATTTT. The variable domain in full, with the rest retrieved from reference TRBV7-2 and TRBJ2-3, is GAGVSQSPSNKVTEKGKDVELRCDPISGHTALYWYRQSLGQGLEFLIYFQGNSAPDKSGLPSDRFSAERTGGSVSTLTIQRTQQEDSAVYLCASSLDRGRTDTQYFGPGTRLTVL.

The genes are TRBV12-3 or TRBV12-4 and TRBJ2-1; 8 bases align to TRBD2. This CDR3 is built from 13 residues. J gave up 12 bases and V 0 bases, and 4 bases lay outside the gene matches. The CDR3 loop is CASSLARGDGQFF. The CDR3 DNA reads as TGTGCCAGCAGTTTAGCGCGGGGGGATGGGCAGTTCTTC.

The sample holds a few counts of this clonotype. This chain connects TRBV14 to TRBJ2-3; D is ambiguous. This CDR3 has 14 residues. Germline values: CDR1 SGHDN, CDR2 FVKESK. Trimming shortened V by 2 bases and J by 2 bases, and 8 bases separated the two germline ends. CDR3 protein: CASSQRQITDTQYF. DNA for the CDR3: TGTGCCAGCAGCCAAAGACAAATCACAGATACGCAGTATTTT. The variable domain in full, completed from reference TRBV14 and TRBJ2-3, reads EAGVTQFPSHSVIEKGQTVTLRCDPISGHDNLYWYRRVMGKEIKFLLHFVKESKQDESGMPNNRFLAERTGGTYSTLKVQPAELEDSGVYFCASSQRQITDTQYFGPGTRLTVL.

The gene calls are TRBV28 and TRBJ2-4, with D perhaps TRBD2 (5 bases). The germline V gene encodes CDR1 MDHEN and CDR2 SYDVKM. The length of the CDR3 is 16 residues. Trimming stripped 3 bases from V and 4 bases from J, with 16 bases between. The CDR3 nucleotides read TGTGCCAGCAGTTTGGAGGACTGGTACCAAAAAAACATTCAGTACTTC. It specifies CASSLEDWYQKNIQYF.

The chain joins TRBV20-1 to TRBJ2-2, with TRBD2 identical over 10 bases. Germline CDR1 is DFQATT and CDR2 is SNEGSKA (reference sequence). V trimming: 0 bases; J trimming: 0 bases; junction bases outside the gene matches: 7. This CDR3 has 18 amino acids. The CDR3 loop is CSARDALAGDPNTGELFF. In DNA, the CDR3 is TGCAGTGCTAGAGATGCCCTAGCGGGAGACCCGAACACCGGGGAGCTGTTTTTT.

The table lists this clonotype with many counts. V gene TRBV2 combines with J gene TRBJ1-2; D is unresolved. The CDR3 sequence is 18 residues long. V was pared by 0 bases and J by 8 bases, with 25 bases between. Per the germline V gene, CDR1 is SNHLY and CDR2 is FYNNEI. In DNA form, the CDR3 reads TGTGCCAGCAGTGAAGCCCGTATACCCCGACCGGAACGACAAGGCTACACCTTC. It codes for CASSEARIPRPERQGYTF.

This clonotype was seen ten or more times. The chain uses TRBV18 and TRBJ2-6; D call uncertain. There are 16 residues in the CDR3. V lost 3 bases and J lost 0, with 9 bases in between. Germline V gene data show CDR1 as KGHSH and CDR2 as LQKENI. The CDR3 protein is CASSPFPRSGANVLTF. CDR3 bases: TGTGCCAGCTCACCTTTTCCCCGCTCTGGGGCCAACGTCCTGACTTTC. Using reference TRBV18 and TRBJ2-6 for the parts outside the CDR3, the full variable domain is NAGVMQNPRHLVRRRGQEARLRCSPMKGHSHVYWYRQLPEEGLKFMVYLQKENIIDESGMPKERFSAEFPKEGPSILRIQQVVRGDSAAYFCASSPFPRSGANVLTFGAGSRLTVL.